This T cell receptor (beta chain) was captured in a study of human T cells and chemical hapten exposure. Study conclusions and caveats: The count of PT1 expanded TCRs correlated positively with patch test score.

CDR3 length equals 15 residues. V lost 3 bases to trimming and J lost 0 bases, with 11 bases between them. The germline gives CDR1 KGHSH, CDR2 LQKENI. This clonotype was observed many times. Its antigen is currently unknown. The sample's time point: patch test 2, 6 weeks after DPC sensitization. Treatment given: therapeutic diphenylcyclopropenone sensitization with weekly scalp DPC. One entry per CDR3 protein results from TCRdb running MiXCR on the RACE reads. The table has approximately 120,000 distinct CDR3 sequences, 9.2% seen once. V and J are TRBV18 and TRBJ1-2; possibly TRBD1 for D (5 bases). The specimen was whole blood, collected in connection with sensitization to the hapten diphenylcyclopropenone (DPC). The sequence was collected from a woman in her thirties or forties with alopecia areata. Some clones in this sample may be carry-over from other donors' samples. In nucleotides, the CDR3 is TGTGCCAGCTCACCGCCGGGACGGACTAACTATGGCTACACCTTC. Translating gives CASSPPGRTNYGYTF.